The 27 T cell receptor beta chains given below trace back to one sample, sequenced in a study of blood T cell repertoires in COVID-19 (dated by TCRdb to the early 2020s). Libraries were constructed by the immunoSEQ multiplex PCR assay. The clones in this table, taken by TCRdb from immuneACCESS, are in-frame only. Not every clone is retained; where verified, under half of the shortfall comes from an unresolved V gene, and the cause of the rest is unknown. Across this sample there are 40,000 or so clones, with roughly nine tenths seen only once. The ten largest clonotypes hold about a sixth of the sample. What was sequenced was peripheral blood. These receptors were taken from a woman younger than 45 in a cohort sampled during active COVID-19.

The genes are TRBV7-6 and TRBJ1-2; D perhaps matches TRBD1 (6 bases). There are 15 residues in the CDR3. Germline V gives CDR1 SGHVS, CDR2 FNYEAQ. V was shortened by 6 bases and J by 2 bases, with 16 bases between the two germline ends. This CDR3 is CASRSPGRGNYGYTF. The CDR3 region has the DNA TGTGCCAGCAGATCCCCCGGGAGGGGGAACTATGGCTACACCTTC. Variable domain in full (rest from reference TRBV7-6 and TRBJ1-2): GAGVSQSPRYKVTKRGQDVALRCDPISGHVSLYWYRQALGQGPEFLTYFNYEAQQDKSGLPNDRFSAERPEGSISTLTIQRTEQRDSAMYRCASRSPGRGNYGYTFGSGTRLTVV.

This chain links TRBV10-1 with TRBJ2-3, with D unclear. Trimming removed 1 base from V and 0 bases from J, with 8 bases in between. Per germline, CDR1 WNHNN and CDR2 SYGVQD (reference sequence). The CDR3 sequence is 15 residues long. As DNA, the CDR3 is TGCGCCAGCAGTGAGTTAAGAGTGAGCACAGATACGCAGTATTTT. This gives the protein CASSELRVSTDTQYF.

V gene TRBV24-1 combines with J gene TRBJ2-7, with D tentatively TRBD1 (6 bases). Germline V gene data show CDR1 as KGHDR and CDR2 as SFDVKD. V shed 4 bases and J shed 2 bases, with 17 bases lying between them. This CDR3 comprises 16 residues. This CDR3 is CATSDLTRTATYEQYF. As DNA, the CDR3 is TGTGCCACCAGTGACCTAACGCGGACAGCCACCTACGAGCAGTACTTC.

The chain has TRBV5-6 and TRBJ2-1; D is possibly TRBD2 (6 bases). V shed 3 bases and J shed 0 bases, with 13 bases lying between them. This CDR3 is 16 amino acids long. Germline lookup yields CDR1 SGHDT and CDR2 YYEEEE. For the CDR3, the DNA is TGTGCCAGCAGCTCCCTCGGGAGAAACTCCTACAATGAGCAGTTCTTC. Translated, it gives CASSSLGRNSYNEQFF.

The CDR3 protein is CASSLRGEAGNTIYF. CDR3 DNA sequence: TGTGCCAGCAGCTTACGGGGTGAAGCTGGAAACACCATATATTTT. This sequence joins TRBV7-6 and TRBJ1-3; D ambiguous. Germline lookup yields CDR1 SGHVS and CDR2 FNYEAQ. This CDR3 region has 15 residues. V lost 2 bases and J lost 2, with 10 bases in between.

V usage is TRBV11-2 and J usage is TRBJ2-7, with D perhaps TRBD1 (5 bases). This CDR3 is 14 amino acids long. Trimming removed 1 base from V and 0 bases from J, with 7 bases in between. Looked up from germline, CDR1 is SGHAT and CDR2 is FQNNGV. Written as DNA, the CDR3 is TGTGCCAGCAGCTTAGGGGGCGCCTCCTACGAGCAGTACTTC. It yields the protein CASSLGGASYEQYF.

This rearrangement joins TRBV20-1 to TRBJ2-3; D might be TRBD1 (6 bases). Trimming left V 3 bases short and J 6 bases short, with 16 bases between. This CDR3 comprises 14 residues. Germline V gene sequence: CDR1 DFQATT, CDR2 SNEGSKA (reference sequence). The CDR3 protein is CSASHRALGDTQYF. DNA for the CDR3: TGCAGTGCTAGTCACAGGGCCCTGGGTGATACGCAGTATTTT.

The J gene is TRBJ2-1, the V gene TRBV3-1 (or the pseudogene TRBV3-2), with TRBD2 matching 7 bases. Germline trimming cut 4 bases from V and 5 bases from J; bases unmatched to any gene: 11. CDR1 and CDR2 from the germline V gene are LGHDT and YNNKEL (reference sequence). The CDR3 is 16 residues long. The CDR3 sequence: CASSPRDYLTDNEQFF. The CDR3 bases are TGTGCCAGCAGCCCCCGGGACTACCTTACCGACAATGAGCAGTTCTTC.

The chain is built from TRBV7-8 and TRBJ2-3, with 7 bases identical to TRBD2. The germline gives CDR1 SGHVS, CDR2 FQNEAQ. This CDR3 contains 16 residues. V lost 1 base to trimming and J lost 4 bases; unmatched junction nucleotides: 8. The CDR3 DNA reads TGTGCCAGCAGCTTAGGAACTGGCAGCGGGGCAGATACGCAGTATTTT. Residues: CASSLGTGSGADTQYF.

This clone was recorded only once. This chain connects TRBV19 to TRBJ2-7; 9 nucleotides line up with TRBD2. This CDR3 has 14 amino acids. With V trimmed by 4 bases and J by 7 bases, 8 bases remained unmatched. Germline loops: CDR1 LNHDA, CDR2 SQIVND (reference sequence). In DNA form, the CDR3 reads TGTGCCAGTAGTAGGCTAGCGGGACGGGGAGAGCAGTACTTC. It specifies CASSRLAGRGEQYF.

V usage is TRBV6-6 and J usage is TRBJ2-7; 7 nucleotides agree with TRBD1. The germline CDR1 and CDR2 sequences are MNHNY and SVGAGI (reference sequence). Trimming took 5 bases from V and 0 from J; bases not matched to a gene: 7. The CDR3 has 15 residues. The CDR3 loop is CASSPGQESSYEQYF. The CDR3 DNA reads as TGTGCCAGCAGTCCCGGACAGGAGAGCTCCTACGAGCAGTACTTC.

This rearrangement joins TRBV11-3 to TRBJ2-2; weak D call: TRBD1 (6 bases). V was pared by 7 bases and J by 2 bases, with 11 bases between. Per germline, CDR1 SGHNT and CDR2 YENEEA. The CDR3 has 14 residues. CDR3 nucleotides: TGTGCCAGCACTGGGGACATCAACACCGGGGAGCTGTTTTTT. Translated, it gives CASTGDINTGELFF.

The J gene is TRBJ1-5, the V gene TRBV11-2, with D possibly TRBD1 on 6 matching bases. Germline assignment: CDR1 SGHAT and CDR2 FQNNGV. Trimming stripped 4 bases from V and 3 bases from J, with 13 bases between. This CDR3 has 15 residues. The CDR3, as DNA: TGTGCCAGCAGCTCAACGACAGGTGTCAATCAGCCCCAGCATTTT. Protein product: CASSSTTGVNQPQHF. Drawing the rest from reference TRBV11-2 and TRBJ1-5, the complete variable domain is EAGVAQSPRYKIIEKRQSVAFWCNPISGHATLYWYQQILGQGPKLLIQFQNNGVVDDSQLPKDRFSAERLKGVDSTLKIQPAKLEDSAVYLCASSSTTGVNQPQHFGDGTRLSIL.

The J gene is TRBJ2-5, the V gene TRBV2, with D maybe TRBD1 (6 bases). The length of the CDR3 is 13 residues. Deletions cut 6 bases from V and 3 bases from J, with 11 bases between. From germline, CDR1 is SNHLY and CDR2 FYNNEI. The CDR3 sequence is CASSRDNKETQYF. CDR3 nucleotide sequence: TGTGCCAGCAGCCGGGACAATAAAGAGACCCAGTACTTC.

This chain joins TRBV20-1 and TRBJ1-1; TRBD1 might be the D (6 bases). Deletions cut 3 bases from V and 11 bases from J, with 13 bases between. The CDR3 has 11 residues. Germline CDR1 DFQATT, CDR2 SNEGSKA (reference sequence). CDR3 residues: CSARGAPAAFF. The CDR3 region has the DNA TGCAGTGCTAGGGGGGCACCGGCCGCTTTCTTT.

DNA for the CDR3: TGCGCCAGCAGCTTCTGGCGGGAGGGCCGCTACGAGCAGTACTTC. This codes for CASSFWREGRYEQYF. The chain couples TRBV5-1 to TRBJ2-7, with 9 bases fitting TRBD2. The CDR3 length is 15 residues. Trimming cost V 2 bases and J 3 bases; bases outside gene matches: 6. Germline CDR1 and CDR2: SGHRS and YFSETQ.

The chain links TRBV5-6 to TRBJ2-7; 16 nucleotides line up with TRBD2. In germline, CDR1 is SGHDT, CDR2 YYEEEE. This CDR3 is 17 amino acids long. V lost 2 bases to trimming and J lost 1 base; unmatched junction nucleotides: 3. CDR3 sequence reads: CASSLVGLAGGSYEQYF. In DNA, the CDR3 is TGTGCCAGCAGCTTAGTGGGACTAGCGGGAGGGTCCTACGAGCAGTACTTC. Complete variable domain (other parts from reference TRBV5-6 and TRBJ2-7): DAGVTQSPTHLIKTRGQQVTLRCSPKSGHDTVSWYQQALGQGPQFIFQYYEEEERQRGNFPDRFSGHQFPNYSSELNVNALLLGDSALYLCASSLVGLAGGSYEQYFGPGTRLTVT.

The CDR3 spells CASSLTPGLNTGELFF. CDR3 sequence (DNA): TGTGCCAGCAGCTTAACCCCGGGGTTGAACACCGGGGAGCTGTTTTTT. V and J are TRBV7-3 and TRBJ2-2; TRBD2 is a possible D gene (5 bases). The CDR3 contains 16 residues. Germline V gives CDR1 SGHTA, CDR2 FQGTGA. Between the trimmed V and J ends, which lost 0 bases and 1 base, there was a span of 9 bases.

This clone was detected a few times. The chain links TRBV7-9 to TRBJ1-3, with D possibly being TRBD1 (5 bases). Germline values: CDR1 SEHNR, CDR2 FQNEAQ (reference sequence). V shed 3 bases and J shed 2 bases, with 8 bases lying between them. The CDR3 consists of 14 residues. For the CDR3, the DNA is TGTGCCAGCAGCTTTGGCAGGGCTGGAAACACCATATATTTT. Amino acid sequence: CASSFGRAGNTIYF.

A single count supports this clone. The V gene is TRBV5-8, the J gene TRBJ1-2, with D tentatively TRBD1 (5 bases). Between the trimmed V and J ends, which lost 0 bases and 7 bases, there was a span of 13 bases. The length of the CDR3 is 14 residues. Germline values: CDR1 SGHTS, CDR2 YDEGEE. Here the CDR3 DNA reads TGTGCCAGCAGCTTGGTGCAGGGAGCGGGTGGCTACACCTTC. Translation gives CASSLVQGAGGYTF. The full variable domain, its missing parts supplied by reference TRBV5-8 and TRBJ1-2, is EAGVTQSPTHLIKTRGQQATLRCSPISGHTSVYWYQQALGLGLQFLLWYDEGEERNRGNFPPRFSGRQFPNYSSELNVNALELEDSALYLCASSLVQGAGGYTFGSGTRLTVV.

CDR3 nucleotides: TGTGCCAGCAGCTACCGGACTAGCGGGAGCTCAGATACGCAGTATTTT. It specifies CASSYRTSGSSDTQYF. The chain uses TRBV11-2 and TRBJ2-3; 13 nucleotides agree with TRBD2. The CDR3 consists of 16 residues. Germline lookup yields CDR1 SGHAT and CDR2 FQNNGV. V lost 4 bases and J lost 4; bases outside the gene matches: 5. The full variable domain, its missing parts supplied by reference TRBV11-2 and TRBJ2-3, is EAGVAQSPRYKIIEKRQSVAFWCNPISGHATLYWYQQILGQGPKLLIQFQNNGVVDDSQLPKDRFSAERLKGVDSTLKIQPAKLEDSAVYLCASSYRTSGSSDTQYFGPGTRLTVL.

The chain uses TRBV4-2 and TRBJ2-5, with 8 bases that match TRBD2. The CDR3 has 16 amino acids. Trimming took 0 bases from V and 2 from J; bases not matched to a gene: 5. Germline V gene data show CDR1 as LGHNA and CDR2 as YNFKEQ. The chain's CDR3 is CASSQETSGLQETQYF. The DNA of the CDR3 is TGTGCCAGCAGCCAAGAAACTAGCGGACTACAAGAGACCCAGTACTTC.

This clone was detected a few times. The rearrangement links TRBV7-3 to TRBJ2-1, with 12 bases aligning to TRBD1. This CDR3 has 14 amino acids. The germline V gene has CDR1 SGHTA and CDR2 FQGTGA. Losses at the gene ends were 5 bases for V and 8 bases for J; bases not matched to a gene: 4. CDR3 in DNA: TGTGCCAGCAGCCCGGGACAGGGGGCCCATGAGCAGTTCTTC. It encodes CASSPGQGAHEQFF.

This rearrangement joins TRBV7-3 to TRBJ2-7; 8 bases match TRBD2. Germline-derived CDR1 and CDR2 are SGHTA and FQGTGA. V dropped 5 bases and J dropped 4; count of bases not matched to a gene: 4. CDR3 length: 13 residues. CDR3 protein: CASSPGGGYEQYF. In DNA, the CDR3 is TGTGCCAGCAGCCCTGGCGGGGGGTACGAGCAGTACTTC.

The V call is TRBV25-1, the J call TRBJ2-7; 8 bases map to TRBD1. The germline CDR1 and CDR2 sequences are MGHDK and SYGVNS. The CDR3 is 15 residues long. Germline trimming cut 4 bases from V and 0 bases from J; bases unmatched to any gene: 5. In DNA, the CDR3 is TGTGCCAGCAGTGTGCCGGGACAGGACTCCTACGAGCAGTACTTC. It codes for CASSVPGQDSYEQYF.

V and J are TRBV2 and TRBJ2-7; 7 nucleotides line up with TRBD1. The ends lost 4 bases at V and 0 bases at J; junction bases unmatched: 3. The CDR3 length is 14 residues. Per germline, CDR1 SNHLY and CDR2 FYNNEI. In DNA form, the CDR3 reads TGTGCCAGCAGTGGTGGACAGGCCTCCTACGAGCAGTACTTC. This translates into CASSGGQASYEQYF.

This sequence joins TRBV10-3 and TRBJ2-1, with D hard to call. Germline CDR1 reads ENHRY; CDR2 reads SYGVKD. CDR3 length equals 14 residues. V shed 3 bases and J shed 6 bases, with 12 bases lying between them. The CDR3 reads CAISEPASLNEQFF. The CDR3, as DNA: TGTGCCATCAGTGAACCCGCTAGTCTCAATGAGCAGTTCTTC.